The clone carrying this T cell receptor (beta chain) showed up just a few times. The data were taken from a study of control samples from healthy donors and cancer patients. Germline lookup yields CDR1 MDHEN and CDR2 SYDVKM. The germline V and J ends were trimmed by 2 bases and 0 bases, with 10 bases remaining between them. The length of the CDR3 is 15 residues. Clones were sequenced by immunoSEQ multiplex PCR, and TCRdb holds only the in-frame ones, with some missing. The sample carries about 160,000 clones, around 96% recorded once. The J gene is TRBJ1-2, the V gene TRBV28, with D tentatively TRBD1 (5 bases). The sample taken for sequencing was blood. The sequence derives from a woman in her twenties or thirties in good health. The CDR3 sequence: CASSLGDSTNYGYTF. The CDR3 bases are TGTGCCAGCAGTTTAGGTGACAGTACTAACTATGGCTACACCTTC.